This T cell receptor (beta chain) was sequenced for a study of cytomegalovirus exposure and HLA in healthy donors. Primers for the PCR totalled 60 Vbeta and 13 Jbeta. The assay was immunoSEQ multiplex PCR, and TCRdb's table has in-frame clones only and misses some. The top ten hold roughly 7.3% of the sample, which has over 100,000 clones, around 76% seen once. This TCR came from a male donor in good health and CMV-seronegative. Sequences were obtained from PBMCs.

The DNA for the CDR3 is TGTGCCAGCTCACCCGGGACTAGCGGGAGGGCAGATACGCAGTATTTT. This encodes CASSPGTSGRADTQYF. This chain connects TRBV18 to TRBJ2-3, with 16 bases lining up with TRBD2. The CDR3 runs 16 residues. Trimming at V came to 3 bases and at J to 4 bases, leaving 1 base not matched to a gene. The germline CDR1 and CDR2 sequences are KGHSH and LQKENI.